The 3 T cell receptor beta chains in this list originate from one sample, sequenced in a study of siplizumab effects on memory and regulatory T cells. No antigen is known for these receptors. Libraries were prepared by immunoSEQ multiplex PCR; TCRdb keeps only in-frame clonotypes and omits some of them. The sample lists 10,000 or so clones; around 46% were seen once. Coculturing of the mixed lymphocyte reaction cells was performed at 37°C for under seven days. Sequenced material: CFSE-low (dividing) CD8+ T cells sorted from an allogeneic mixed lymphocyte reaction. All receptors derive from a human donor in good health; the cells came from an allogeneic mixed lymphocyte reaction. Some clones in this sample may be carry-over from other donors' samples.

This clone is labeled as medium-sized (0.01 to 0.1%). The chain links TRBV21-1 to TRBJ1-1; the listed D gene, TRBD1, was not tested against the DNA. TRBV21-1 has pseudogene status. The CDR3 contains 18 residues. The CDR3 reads CASSPTQHRDRGRIEAFF. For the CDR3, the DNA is TGTGCCAGCAGCCCCACTCAACACCGGGACAGGGGGCGTATTGAAGCTTTCTTT.

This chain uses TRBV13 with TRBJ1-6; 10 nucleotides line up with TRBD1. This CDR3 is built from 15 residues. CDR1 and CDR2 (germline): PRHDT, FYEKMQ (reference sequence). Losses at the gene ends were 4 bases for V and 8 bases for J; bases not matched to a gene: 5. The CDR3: CASSSRDRGYSPLHF. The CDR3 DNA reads TGTGCCAGCAGCTCGCGGGACAGGGGTTATTCACCCCTCCACTTT.

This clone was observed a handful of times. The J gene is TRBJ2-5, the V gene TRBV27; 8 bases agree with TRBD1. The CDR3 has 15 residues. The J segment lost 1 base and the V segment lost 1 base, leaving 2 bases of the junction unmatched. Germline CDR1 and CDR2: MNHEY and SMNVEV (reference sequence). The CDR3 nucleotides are TGTGCCAGCAGTTTATGGGGGACAGGCCAAGAGACCCAGTACTTC. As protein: CASSLWGTGQETQYF.